One and the same sample provided the 24 T cell receptor beta chains below, sequenced in a study of blood T cell repertoires in COVID-19 (dated by TCRdb to the early 2020s). The library was generated by the immunoSEQ multiplex PCR assay. Here the immuneACCESS table is served through TCRdb, limited to in-frame sequences with V and J called. Missing clones are a known gap in these copies; in checked studies unresolved V genes cover under half, and the rest lacks a known reason. Counted in this sample were fewer than 250,000 clones; about 85% of them appeared once. Of the sample, 1.1% falls within the top ten clones. The material sequenced was peripheral blood. These receptors were collected from a man aged 25 to 40 with acute or convalescent COVID-19.

V is TRBV5-5 and J is TRBJ1-4, with D tentatively TRBD1 (6 bases). Germline lookup yields CDR1 SGHKS and CDR2 YYEKEE (reference sequence). The CDR3 spans 16 residues. The V end was cut by 5 bases, the J end by 1 base, with 15 bases between. CDR3 sequence: CASRGLGGETNEKLFF. As DNA, the CDR3 is TGTGCCAGCAGGGGACTAGGGGGAGAAACTAATGAAAAACTGTTTTTT.

This chain uses TRBV6-1 with TRBJ1-2, with a possible D match to TRBD1 (5 bases). Germline CDR1 MNHNS, CDR2 SASEGT. V was clipped by 0 bases and J by 8 bases, with 10 bases between them. The CDR3 runs 13 residues. CDR3 region: CASSEAGDWGYTF. CDR3 in DNA: TGTGCCAGCAGTGAAGCAGGGGATTGGGGCTACACCTTC.

The V and J genes are TRBV6-5 and TRBJ1-5, with 7 positions matching TRBD1. The CDR3 length is 13 residues. Germline CDR1 reads MNHEY; CDR2 reads SVGAGI. With V trimmed by 4 bases and J by 5 bases, 2 bases remained unmatched. CDR3 sequence: CASSWDSHQPQHF. For the CDR3, the DNA is TGTGCCAGCAGTTGGGACAGTCATCAGCCCCAGCATTTT.

V gene TRBV6-1 combines with J gene TRBJ1-2; 12 bases match TRBD1. The CDR3 length is 15 residues. Looked up from germline, CDR1 is MNHNS and CDR2 is SASEGT. With 3 bases clipped from V and 4 bases from J, the junction kept 3 bases outside the gene matches. DNA for the CDR3: TGTGCCAGCAGTGAGGGACAGGGGGCCTTCTATGGCTACACCTTC. Translation: CASSEGQGAFYGYTF.

The chain carries TRBV9 and TRBJ2-3; TRBD2 aligns across 10 bases. V gave up 5 bases and J gave up 4 bases; unmatched junction bases: 10. Germline V gene sequence: CDR1 SGDLS, CDR2 YYNGEE. The CDR3 consists of 16 residues. CDR3 nucleotides: TGTGCCAGCAGTCCTTACTCGCTAGCGGGAGCAGATACGCAGTATTTT. The encoded protein is CASSPYSLAGADTQYF.

As concerns this clone: A much more abundant neighbour one base away suggests this may be a read error. This sequence joins TRBV6-2 or TRBV6-3 and TRBJ2-1, with TRBD2 matching 9 bases. The V gene's germline CDR1 is MNHEY and CDR2 SVGEGT. The V segment lost 5 bases and the J segment 7 bases; nucleotides outside the gene matches: 9. CDR3 length equals 15 residues. The chain's CDR3 is CASSQRTSEVNEQFF. The CDR3 DNA reads as TGTGCCAGCAGTCAGAGGACTAGCGAAGTTAATGAGCAGTTCTTC.

The chain joins TRBV30 to TRBJ1-5; 8 positions match TRBD1. Trimming removed 1 base from V and 5 bases from J; junction bases left unmatched: 1. There are 13 residues in the CDR3. In germline, CDR1 is GTSNPN, CDR2 SVGIG (reference sequence). The CDR3 loop is CAWSGQGHQPQHF. CDR3 sequence (DNA): TGTGCCTGGAGTGGACAGGGGCATCAGCCCCAGCATTTT.

The chain has TRBV9 and TRBJ1-3; D ambiguous. The CDR3 length is 18 residues. V was shortened by 0 bases and J by 0 bases, with 16 bases between the two germline ends. Per germline, CDR1 SGDLS and CDR2 YYNGEE. The CDR3 loop is CASSVDPGSPSSGNTIYF. CDR3 DNA: TGTGCCAGCAGCGTAGACCCCGGGTCGCCGAGCTCTGGAAACACCATATATTTT.

This clone appeared once. The chain has TRBV11-2 and TRBJ2-5; D gene unclear. The CDR3 contains 12 residues. The germline gives CDR1 SGHAT, CDR2 FQNNGV. The V end lost 2 bases, the J end lost 4 bases, and 5 bases lay between the germline ends. The CDR3 DNA follows: TGTGCCAGCAGCTTACCGGGAGAGACCCAGTACTTC. This codes for CASSLPGETQYF.

This clone was counted a few times. The V and J genes are TRBV9 and TRBJ1-1; perhaps TRBD1 as D (6 bases). Germline V lookup: CDR1 SGDLS, CDR2 YYNGEE. The CDR3 spans 13 residues. Trimming took off 0 bases at V and 4 bases at J, with 7 bases between the two ends. CDR3 bases: TGTGCCAGCAGCGTAGAAGGGGGCACTGAAGCTTTCTTT. This codes for CASSVEGGTEAFF.

The V gene is TRBV30, the J gene TRBJ2-7, with 7 bases identical to TRBD1. This CDR3 is built from 14 residues. The V and J ends lost 0 bases and 2 bases, in that order; junction bases with no gene match: 4. Germline V CDR1 and CDR2: GTSNPN, SVGIG (reference sequence). This chain's CDR3 is CAWSVLGQAYEQYF. The DNA for the CDR3 is TGTGCCTGGAGTGTACTTGGACAGGCCTACGAGCAGTACTTC.

The CDR3 sequence: CASSGDRDGSNQPQHF. The CDR3 DNA reads as TGTGCCAGCAGTGGGGACAGGGACGGGAGCAATCAGCCCCAGCATTTT. The J gene is TRBJ1-5, the V gene TRBV6-1; 9 bases are shared with TRBD1. The CDR3 has 16 amino acids. Germline lookup yields CDR1 MNHNS and CDR2 SASEGT. With V trimmed by 4 bases and J by 1 base, 5 bases remained unmatched.

The chain joins TRBV28 to TRBJ1-2, with D possibly being TRBD1 (5 bases). Trimming left V 0 bases short and J 2 bases short, with 7 bases between. In germline, CDR1 is MDHEN, CDR2 SYDVKM. This CDR3 contains 14 residues. CDR3 coding DNA: TGTGCCAGCAGTTTATGGACAGACAACTATGGCTACACCTTC. Protein product: CASSLWTDNYGYTF.

The V call is TRBV28, the J call TRBJ1-2; D not certain. The germline gives CDR1 MDHEN, CDR2 SYDVKM. The V end lost 5 bases, the J end lost 8 bases, and 21 bases lay between the germline ends. The CDR3 runs to 15 residues. The CDR3 spells CASSLQVRVSRGYTF. CDR3 nucleotides: TGTGCCAGCAGTCTCCAGGTTAGAGTGTCACGGGGCTACACCTTC.

This chain joins TRBV5-1 and TRBJ1-4; D ambiguous. Trimming took 4 bases from V and 0 from J, leaving 7 bases between them. The CDR3 contains 14 residues. The germline V gene encodes CDR1 SGHRS and CDR2 YFSETQ. The CDR3 DNA sequence: TGCGCCAGCAGCGTTCAAACAACTAATGAAAAACTGTTTTTT. Protein: CASSVQTTNEKLFF.

The V and J genes are TRBV7-9 and TRBJ2-7; a weak D match, TRBD2 (6 bases). The germline gives CDR1 SEHNR, CDR2 FQNEAQ (reference sequence). Between the trimmed V and J ends, which lost 3 bases and 2 bases, there was a span of 14 bases. CDR3 length equals 15 residues. This CDR3 reads CASSLIPGSTYEQYF. Here the CDR3 DNA reads TGTGCCAGCAGCTTGATACCCGGGAGCACCTACGAGCAGTACTTC.

Written as DNA, the CDR3 is TGTGCCAGCAGCTTACGCCCGCCGGGTAATATGAATTCACCCCTCCACTTT. Translation: CASSLRPPGNMNSPLHF. The chain links TRBV7-3 to TRBJ1-6; D is ambiguous. Trimming pared 2 bases from V and 7 bases from J, leaving 18 bases between. The CDR3 is 17 residues long. Germline values: CDR1 SGHTA, CDR2 FQGTGA.

Concerning this clone itself: One end of the junction is discordant with germline, which a read error may explain. The CDR3 loop is CASIWGGAQGTEVFF. The CDR3, as DNA: TGTGCCAGCATCTGGGGGGGGGCCCAGGGCACTGAAGTTTTCTTT. The chain joins TRBV11-2 to TRBJ1-1; a possible D gene is TRBD1 (6 bases). Per the germline V gene, CDR1 is SGHAT and CDR2 is FQNNGV. The CDR3 loop spans 15 amino acids.

The genes are TRBV5-6 and TRBJ1-2; D is possibly TRBD1 (5 bases). The V end lost 3 bases, the J end lost 1 base, and 13 bases lay between the germline ends. Germline V gene lookup returns CDR1 SGHDT and CDR2 YYEEEE. This CDR3 has 15 amino acids. In DNA form, the CDR3 reads TGTGCCAGCAGCTATATGGTGGGGCATAACTATGGCTACACCTTC. Residues: CASSYMVGHNYGYTF.

V and J are TRBV27 and TRBJ1-1; 8 bases fit TRBD1. V lost 2 bases, J lost 7 bases, and 6 bases stayed unmatched. The CDR3 has 14 amino acids. CDR1 is MNHEY and CDR2 is SMNVEV in the germline V gene (reference sequence). The CDR3 DNA sequence: TGTGCCAGCAGTTTAGGATACAGGGGGAGTGAAGCTTTCTTT. Its protein product is CASSLGYRGSEAFF.

The genes are TRBV11-2 and TRBJ2-5; 9 bases match TRBD1. Trimming at V came to 1 base and at J to 5 bases, leaving 8 bases not matched to a gene. This CDR3 has 16 amino acids. CDR1 is SGHAT and CDR2 is FQNNGV in the germline V gene. The CDR3 spells CASSLGRDRVGETQYF. CDR3 sequence (DNA): TGTGCCAGCAGCTTAGGTCGGGACAGGGTGGGGGAGACCCAGTACTTC.

This clone appeared once. This sequence joins TRBV6-6 and TRBJ1-6; TRBD1 might be the D (6 bases). The V gene's germline CDR1 is MNHNY and CDR2 SVGAGI (reference sequence). This CDR3 region has 14 residues. V shed 6 bases and J shed 5 bases, with 11 bases lying between them. The CDR3 spells CASRLQGDNSPLHF. CDR3 DNA sequence: TGTGCCAGCAGACTACAGGGAGATAATTCACCCCTCCACTTT.

This clone has a single count. This sequence joins TRBV28 and TRBJ2-6; 10 bases align to TRBD1. This CDR3 spans 15 amino acids. Per the germline V gene, CDR1 is MDHEN and CDR2 is SYDVKM. Trimming removed 5 bases from V and 8 bases from J; junction bases left unmatched: 6. The DNA for the CDR3 is TGTGCCAGCAGTGCTCCGGGACAGGGGACCAACGTCCTGACTTTC. Translation gives CASSAPGQGTNVLTF.

This chain joins TRBV10-3 and TRBJ1-3; a weak D match, TRBD1 (6 bases). Germline V CDR1 and CDR2: ENHRY, SYGVKD. The CDR3 totals 15 residues. V shed 4 bases and J shed 0 bases, with 10 bases lying between them. The CDR3 DNA sequence: TGTGCCATCAGTGCAACAGGGTACTCTGGAAACACCATATATTTT. Encoded protein: CAISATGYSGNTIYF.